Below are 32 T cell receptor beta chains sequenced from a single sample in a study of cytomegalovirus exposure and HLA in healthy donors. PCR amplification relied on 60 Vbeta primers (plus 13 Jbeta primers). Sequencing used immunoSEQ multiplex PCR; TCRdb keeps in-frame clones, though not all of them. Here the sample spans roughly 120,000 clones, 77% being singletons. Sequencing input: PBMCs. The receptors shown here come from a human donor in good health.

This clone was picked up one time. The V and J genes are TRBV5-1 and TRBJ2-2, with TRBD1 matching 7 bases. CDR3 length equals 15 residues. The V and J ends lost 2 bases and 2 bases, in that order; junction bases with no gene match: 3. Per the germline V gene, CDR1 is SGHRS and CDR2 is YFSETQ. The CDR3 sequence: CASSFRDSNTGELFF. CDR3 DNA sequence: TGCGCCAGCAGCTTTAGGGACAGCAACACCGGGGAGCTGTTTTTT.

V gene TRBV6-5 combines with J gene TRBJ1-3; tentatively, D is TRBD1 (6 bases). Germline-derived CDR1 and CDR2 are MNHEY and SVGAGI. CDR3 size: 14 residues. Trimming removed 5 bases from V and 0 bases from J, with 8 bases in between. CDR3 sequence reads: CASSGQISGNTIYF. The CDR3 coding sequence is TGTGCCAGCAGTGGACAGATCTCTGGAAACACCATATATTTT.

The CDR3 protein is CASSSSFLDTQYF. The CDR3 nucleotides are TGCGCCAGCAGCTCTTCCTTCCTAGATACGCAGTATTTT. The chain carries TRBV5-1 and TRBJ2-3; no clear D. Germline V gene sequence: CDR1 SGHRS, CDR2 YFSETQ. There are 13 residues in the CDR3. V was cut by 3 bases and J by 5 bases, with 10 bases left in between.

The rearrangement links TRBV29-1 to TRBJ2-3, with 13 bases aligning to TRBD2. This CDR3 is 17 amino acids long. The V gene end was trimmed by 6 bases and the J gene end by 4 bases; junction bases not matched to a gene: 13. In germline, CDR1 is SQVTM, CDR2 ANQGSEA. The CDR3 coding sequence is TGCAGCGTGGGAACTAGCGGGAGGGCCCCGCGGGCAGATACGCAGTATTTT. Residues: CSVGTSGRAPRADTQYF.

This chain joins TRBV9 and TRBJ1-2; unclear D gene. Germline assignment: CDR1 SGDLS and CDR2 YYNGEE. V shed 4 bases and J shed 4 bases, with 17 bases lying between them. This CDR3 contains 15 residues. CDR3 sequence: CASSPPGGLSYGYTF. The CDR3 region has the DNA TGTGCCAGCAGCCCCCCCGGAGGACTTAGCTATGGCTACACCTTC.

The CDR3 protein is CASSSSGTTYGYTF. For the CDR3, the DNA is TGTGCCAGCAGCTCCTCCGGGACAACCTATGGCTACACCTTC. This chain links TRBV11-2 with TRBJ1-2; possible D gene TRBD1, 6 bases. V was shortened by 4 bases and J by 4 bases, with 13 bases between the two germline ends. The CDR3 has 14 residues. From germline, CDR1 is SGHAT and CDR2 FQNNGV.

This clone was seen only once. Here the CDR3 reads CASSLLQETQYF. CDR3 DNA: TGTGCCAGCAGCTTACTTCAAGAGACCCAGTACTTC. V is TRBV11-1 and J is TRBJ2-5; D not certain. The CDR3 covers 12 residues. Per germline, CDR1 SGHAT and CDR2 FQDESV (reference sequence). Trimming removed 2 bases from V and 2 bases from J, with 3 bases in between.

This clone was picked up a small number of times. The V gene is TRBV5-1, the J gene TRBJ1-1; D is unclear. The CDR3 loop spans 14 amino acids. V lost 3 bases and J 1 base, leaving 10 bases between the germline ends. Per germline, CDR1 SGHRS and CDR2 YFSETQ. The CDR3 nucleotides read TGCGCCAGCAGCTCCGGAGGTTGGAACACTGAAGCTTTCTTT. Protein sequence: CASSSGGWNTEAFF.

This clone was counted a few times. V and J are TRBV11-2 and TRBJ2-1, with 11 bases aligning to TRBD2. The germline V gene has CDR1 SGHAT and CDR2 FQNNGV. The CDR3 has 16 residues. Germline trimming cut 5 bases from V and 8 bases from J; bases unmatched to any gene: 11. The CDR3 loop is CASSPQRVAGGDEQFF. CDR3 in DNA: TGTGCCAGCAGCCCACAGAGGGTAGCGGGAGGGGATGAGCAGTTCTTC.

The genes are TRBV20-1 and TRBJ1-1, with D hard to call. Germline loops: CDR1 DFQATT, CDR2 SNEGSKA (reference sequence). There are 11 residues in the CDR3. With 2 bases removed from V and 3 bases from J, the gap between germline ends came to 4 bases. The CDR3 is CSARSYTEAFF. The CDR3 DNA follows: TGCAGTGCTAGATCATACACTGAAGCTTTCTTT.

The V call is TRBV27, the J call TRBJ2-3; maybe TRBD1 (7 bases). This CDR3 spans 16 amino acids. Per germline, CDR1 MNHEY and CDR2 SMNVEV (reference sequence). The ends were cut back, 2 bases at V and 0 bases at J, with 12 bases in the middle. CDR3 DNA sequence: TGTGCCAGCAGTTTAGGAGGGGGCCGCAGCACAGATACGCAGTATTTT. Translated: CASSLGGGRSTDTQYF.

The CDR3 DNA reads TGCGCCAGCAGCCAAGAAGGGGACAGCTCCTACGAGCAGTACTTC. Translation: CASSQEGDSSYEQYF. The chain couples TRBV4-1 to TRBJ2-7; 7 bases match TRBD1. This CDR3 has 15 amino acids. Germline CDR1 is MGHRA and CDR2 is YSYEKL. V gave up 0 bases and J gave up 0 bases; unmatched junction bases: 2.

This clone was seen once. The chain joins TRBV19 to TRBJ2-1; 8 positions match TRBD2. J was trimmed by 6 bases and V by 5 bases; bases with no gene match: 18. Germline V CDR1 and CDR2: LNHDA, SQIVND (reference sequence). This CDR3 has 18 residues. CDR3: CASSSSGASGPGGNEQFF. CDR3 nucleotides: TGTGCCAGTAGTTCTTCGGGGGCTAGCGGGCCGGGCGGCAATGAGCAGTTCTTC.

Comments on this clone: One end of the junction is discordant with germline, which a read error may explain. The CDR3 region is CSSSLLQGAHNEQFF. The CDR3 nucleotides read TGTTCCAGCAGCTTACTACAGGGGGCCCACAATGAGCAGTTCTTC. The genes are TRBV7-9 and TRBJ2-1, with 9 bases identical to TRBD1. Germline loops: CDR1 SEHNR, CDR2 FQNEAQ (reference sequence). This CDR3 contains 15 residues.

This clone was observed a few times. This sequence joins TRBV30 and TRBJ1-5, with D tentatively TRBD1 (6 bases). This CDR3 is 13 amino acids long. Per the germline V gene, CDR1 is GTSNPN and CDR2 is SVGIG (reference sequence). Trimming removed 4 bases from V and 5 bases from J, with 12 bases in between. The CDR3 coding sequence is TGTGCCTGGAACGTAAACAGGGATCAGCCCCAGCATTTT. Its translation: CAWNVNRDQPQHF.

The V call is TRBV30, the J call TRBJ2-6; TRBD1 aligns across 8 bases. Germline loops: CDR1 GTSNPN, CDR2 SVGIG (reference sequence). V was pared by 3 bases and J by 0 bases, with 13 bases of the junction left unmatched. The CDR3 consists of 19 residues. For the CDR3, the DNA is TGTGCCTGGAGGGGTTTACAGGGGGTCAGTGGCTCTGGGGCCAACGTCCTGACTTTC. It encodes CAWRGLQGVSGSGANVLTF.

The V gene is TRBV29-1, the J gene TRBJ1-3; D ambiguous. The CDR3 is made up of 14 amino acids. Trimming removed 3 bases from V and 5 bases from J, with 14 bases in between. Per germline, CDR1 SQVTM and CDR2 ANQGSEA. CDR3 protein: CSVEPVQVRNTIYF. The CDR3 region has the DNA TGCAGCGTTGAGCCGGTGCAGGTTCGAAACACCATATATTTT.

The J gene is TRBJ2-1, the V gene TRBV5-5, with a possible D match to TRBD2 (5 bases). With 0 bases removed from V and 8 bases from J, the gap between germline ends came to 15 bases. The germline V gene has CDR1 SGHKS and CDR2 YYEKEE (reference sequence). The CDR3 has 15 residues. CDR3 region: CASSLDPSKDYEQFF. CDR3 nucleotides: TGTGCCAGCAGCTTGGATCCTAGCAAGGACTATGAGCAGTTCTTC.

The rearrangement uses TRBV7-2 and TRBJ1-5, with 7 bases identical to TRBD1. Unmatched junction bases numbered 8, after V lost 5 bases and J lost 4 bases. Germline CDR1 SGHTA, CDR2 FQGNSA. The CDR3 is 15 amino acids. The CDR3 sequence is CASSADRDRNQPQHF. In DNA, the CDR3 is TGTGCCAGCAGCGCCGACCGGGACAGAAATCAGCCCCAGCATTTT.

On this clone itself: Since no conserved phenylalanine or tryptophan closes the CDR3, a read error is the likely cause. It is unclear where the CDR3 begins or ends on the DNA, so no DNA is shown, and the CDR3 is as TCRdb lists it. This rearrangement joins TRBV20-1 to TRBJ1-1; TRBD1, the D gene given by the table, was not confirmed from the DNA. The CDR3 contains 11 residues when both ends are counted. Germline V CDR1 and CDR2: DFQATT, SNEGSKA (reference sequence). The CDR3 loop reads CSAGQVYQPPL.

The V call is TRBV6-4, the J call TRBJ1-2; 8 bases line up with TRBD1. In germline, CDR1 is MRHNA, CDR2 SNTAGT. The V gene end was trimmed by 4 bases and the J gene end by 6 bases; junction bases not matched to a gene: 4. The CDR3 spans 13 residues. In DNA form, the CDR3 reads TGTGCCAGCAGTGGGGGACAGGCCCATGGCTACACCTTC. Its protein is CASSGGQAHGYTF.

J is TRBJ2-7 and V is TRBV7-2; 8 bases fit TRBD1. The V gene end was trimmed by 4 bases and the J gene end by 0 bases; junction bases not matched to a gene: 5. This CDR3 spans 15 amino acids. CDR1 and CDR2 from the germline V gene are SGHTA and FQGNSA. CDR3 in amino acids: CASSSTGGSSYEQYF. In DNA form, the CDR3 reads TGTGCCAGCAGCTCCACAGGGGGTAGCTCCTACGAGCAGTACTTC.

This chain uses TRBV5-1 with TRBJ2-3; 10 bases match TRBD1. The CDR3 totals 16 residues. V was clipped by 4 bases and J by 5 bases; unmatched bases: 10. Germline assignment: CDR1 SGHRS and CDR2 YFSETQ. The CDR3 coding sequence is TGCGCCAGCAGCCCGGGACAGGGGCACCCCAGAGATACGCAGTATTTT. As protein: CASSPGQGHPRDTQYF.

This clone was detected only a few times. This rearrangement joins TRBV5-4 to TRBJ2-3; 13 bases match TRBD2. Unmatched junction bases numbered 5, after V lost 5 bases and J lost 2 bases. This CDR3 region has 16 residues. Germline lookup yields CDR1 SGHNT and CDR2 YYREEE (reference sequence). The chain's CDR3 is CASSLTSGRITDTQYF. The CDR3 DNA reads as TGTGCCAGCAGTCTGACTAGCGGGAGGATCACAGATACGCAGTATTTT.

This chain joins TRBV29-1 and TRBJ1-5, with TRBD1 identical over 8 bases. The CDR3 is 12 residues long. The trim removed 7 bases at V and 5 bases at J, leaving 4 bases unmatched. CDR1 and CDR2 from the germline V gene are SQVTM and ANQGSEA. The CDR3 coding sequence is TGCAGCGCCGGACAGGGAGATCAGCCCCAGCATTTT. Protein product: CSAGQGDQPQHF.

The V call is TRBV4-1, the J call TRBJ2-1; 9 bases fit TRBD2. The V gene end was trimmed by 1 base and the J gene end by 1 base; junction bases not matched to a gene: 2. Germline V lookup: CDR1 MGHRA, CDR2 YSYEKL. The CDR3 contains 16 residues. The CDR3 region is CASSQGLADSYNEQFF. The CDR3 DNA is TGCGCCAGCAGCCAAGGACTAGCGGATTCCTACAATGAGCAGTTCTTC.

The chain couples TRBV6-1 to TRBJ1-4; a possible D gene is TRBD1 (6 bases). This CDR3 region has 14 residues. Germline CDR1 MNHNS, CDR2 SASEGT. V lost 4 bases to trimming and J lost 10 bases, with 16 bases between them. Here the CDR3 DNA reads TGTGCCAGCAGTGTAGACAGGCTGATCGGAAAACTGTTTTTT. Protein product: CASSVDRLIGKLFF.

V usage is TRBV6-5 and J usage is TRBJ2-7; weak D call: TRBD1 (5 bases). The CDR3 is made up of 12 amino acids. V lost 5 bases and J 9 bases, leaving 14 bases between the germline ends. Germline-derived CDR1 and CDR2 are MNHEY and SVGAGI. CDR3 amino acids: CASSAAREGQYF. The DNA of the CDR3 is TGTGCCAGCAGTGCTGCCAGGGAAGGGCAGTACTTC.

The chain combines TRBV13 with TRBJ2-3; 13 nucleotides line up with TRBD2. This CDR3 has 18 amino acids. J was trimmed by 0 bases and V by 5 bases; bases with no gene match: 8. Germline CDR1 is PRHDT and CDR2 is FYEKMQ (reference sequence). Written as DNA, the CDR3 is TGTGCCAGCAGCGGACCCGGGACTAGCGGGGCTAGCACAGATACGCAGTATTTT. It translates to CASSGPGTSGASTDTQYF.

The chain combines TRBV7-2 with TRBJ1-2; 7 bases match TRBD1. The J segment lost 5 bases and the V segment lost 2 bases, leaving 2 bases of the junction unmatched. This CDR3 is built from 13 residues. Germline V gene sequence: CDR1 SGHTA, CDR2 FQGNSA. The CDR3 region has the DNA TGTGCCAGCAGCTTAAGGACAGGATATGGCTACACCTTC. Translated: CASSLRTGYGYTF.

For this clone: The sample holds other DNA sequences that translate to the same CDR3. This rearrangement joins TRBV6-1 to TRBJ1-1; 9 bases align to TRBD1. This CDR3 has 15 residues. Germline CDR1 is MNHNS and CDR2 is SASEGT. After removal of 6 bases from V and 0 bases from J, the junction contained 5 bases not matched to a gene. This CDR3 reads CASRPGTGLNTEAFF. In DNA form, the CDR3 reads TGTGCCAGCAGGCCTGGGACAGGGCTGAACACTGAAGCTTTCTTT.

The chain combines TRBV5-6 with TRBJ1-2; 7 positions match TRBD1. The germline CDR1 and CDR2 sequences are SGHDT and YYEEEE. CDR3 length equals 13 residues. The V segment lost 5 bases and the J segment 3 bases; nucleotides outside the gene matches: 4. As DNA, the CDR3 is TGTGCCAGCAGATTTACAGGGGACTATGGCTACACCTTC. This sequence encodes CASRFTGDYGYTF.